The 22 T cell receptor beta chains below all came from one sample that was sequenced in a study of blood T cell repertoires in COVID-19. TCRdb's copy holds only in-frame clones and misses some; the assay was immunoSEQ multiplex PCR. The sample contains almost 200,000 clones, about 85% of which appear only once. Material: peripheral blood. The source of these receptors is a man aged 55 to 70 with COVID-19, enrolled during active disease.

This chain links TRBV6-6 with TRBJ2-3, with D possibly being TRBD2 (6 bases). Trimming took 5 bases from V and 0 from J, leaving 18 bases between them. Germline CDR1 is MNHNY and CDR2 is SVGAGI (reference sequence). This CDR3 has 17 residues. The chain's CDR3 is CASSPFRTGGSTDTQYF. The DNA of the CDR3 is TGTGCCAGCAGTCCCTTTCGGACTGGAGGGAGCACAGATACGCAGTATTTT.

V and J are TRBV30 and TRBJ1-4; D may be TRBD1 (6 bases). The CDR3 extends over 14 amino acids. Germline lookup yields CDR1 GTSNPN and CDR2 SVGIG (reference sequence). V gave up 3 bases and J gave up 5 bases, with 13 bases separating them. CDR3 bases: TGTGCCTGGAGCGCACAGGGAGGGAATGAAAAACTGTTTTTT. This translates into CAWSAQGGNEKLFF.

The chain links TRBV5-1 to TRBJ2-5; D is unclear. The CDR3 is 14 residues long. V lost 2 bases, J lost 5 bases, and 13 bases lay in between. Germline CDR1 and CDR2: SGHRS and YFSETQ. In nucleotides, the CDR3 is TGCGCCAGCAGCTTCCTTGGGCCGCTCGAGACCCAGTACTTC. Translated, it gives CASSFLGPLETQYF.

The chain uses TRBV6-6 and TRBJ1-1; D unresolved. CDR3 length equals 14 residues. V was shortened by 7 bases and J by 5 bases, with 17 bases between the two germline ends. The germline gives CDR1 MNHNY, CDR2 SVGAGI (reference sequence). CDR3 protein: CASTNHPSYTEAFF. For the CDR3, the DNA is TGTGCCAGCACCAACCACCCATCCTATACTGAAGCTTTCTTT.

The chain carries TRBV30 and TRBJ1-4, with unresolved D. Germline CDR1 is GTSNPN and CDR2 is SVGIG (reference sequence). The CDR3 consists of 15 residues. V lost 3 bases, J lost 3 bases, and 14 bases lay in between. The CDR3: CAWRGGSGANEKLFF. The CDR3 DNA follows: TGTGCCTGGAGGGGAGGAAGCGGGGCTAATGAAAAACTGTTTTTT.

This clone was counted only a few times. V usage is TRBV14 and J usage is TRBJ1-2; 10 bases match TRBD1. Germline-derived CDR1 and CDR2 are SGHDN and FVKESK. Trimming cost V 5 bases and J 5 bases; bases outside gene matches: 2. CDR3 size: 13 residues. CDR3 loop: CASSGTGVYGYTF. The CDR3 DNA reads TGTGCCAGCAGCGGGACAGGGGTTTATGGCTACACCTTC.

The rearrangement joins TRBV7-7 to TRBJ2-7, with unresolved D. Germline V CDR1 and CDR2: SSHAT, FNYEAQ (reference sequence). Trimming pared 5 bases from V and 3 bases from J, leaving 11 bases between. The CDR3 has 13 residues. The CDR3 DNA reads TGTGCCAGCAGCCCAATCGCCAGCTACGAGCAGTACTTC. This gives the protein CASSPIASYEQYF.

The CDR3 DNA reads as TGTGCCAGCAGCTTAAATAGCCGTGGAAAACTGTTTTTT. Encoded protein: CASSLNSRGKLFF. This sequence joins TRBV7-9 and TRBJ1-4; no clear D. Deletions cut 2 bases from V and 10 bases from J, with 11 bases between. Germline-derived CDR1 and CDR2 are SEHNR and FQNEAQ (reference sequence). The CDR3 length is 13 residues.

CDR3 sequence reads: CASSIAPSGVAGELFF. The CDR3 DNA reads TGTGCCAGTAGTATAGCCCCTAGCGGAGTGGCCGGGGAGCTGTTTTTT. The V and J genes are TRBV19 and TRBJ2-2; TRBD2 matches 7 bases. The CDR3 length is 16 residues. V trimming: 1 base; J trimming: 6 bases; junction bases outside the gene matches: 8. Germline values: CDR1 LNHDA, CDR2 SQIVND (reference sequence). The entire variable domain, with the rest obtained from reference TRBV19 and TRBJ2-2, is as follows: DGGITQSPKYLFRKEGQNVTLSCEQNLNHDAMYWYRQDPGQGLRLIYYSQIVNDFQKGDIAEGYSVSREKKESFPLTVTSAQKNPTAFYLCASSIAPSGVAGELFFGEGSRLTVL.

The CDR3 spells CASSRGGNTEAFF. DNA of the CDR3: TGTGCCAGTAGCCGCGGGGGGAACACTGAAGCTTTCTTT. This sequence joins TRBV19 and TRBJ1-1; possibly TRBD1 for D (5 bases). Trimming removed 6 bases from V and 1 base from J, with 9 bases in between. The CDR3 consists of 13 residues. The germline V gene has CDR1 LNHDA and CDR2 SQIVND (reference sequence).

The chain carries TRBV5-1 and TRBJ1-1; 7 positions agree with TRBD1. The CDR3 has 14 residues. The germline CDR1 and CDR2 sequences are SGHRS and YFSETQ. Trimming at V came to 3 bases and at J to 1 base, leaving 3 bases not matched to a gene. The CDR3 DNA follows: TGCGCCAGCAGCTCCAGACAGGGGAACACTGAAGCTTTCTTT. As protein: CASSSRQGNTEAFF. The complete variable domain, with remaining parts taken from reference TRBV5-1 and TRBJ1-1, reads KAGVTQTPRYLIKTRGQQVTLSCSPISGHRSVSWYQQTPGQGLQFLFEYFSETQRNKGNFPGRFSGRQFSNSRSEMNVSTLELGDSALYLCASSSRQGNTEAFFGQGTRLTVV.

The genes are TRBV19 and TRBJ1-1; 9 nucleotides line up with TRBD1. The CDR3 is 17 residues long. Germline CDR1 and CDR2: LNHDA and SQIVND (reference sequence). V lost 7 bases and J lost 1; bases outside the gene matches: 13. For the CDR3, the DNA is TGTGCCAGTAAGCCCGGGGGACAGGGATTAACGAACACTGAAGCTTTCTTT. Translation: CASKPGGQGLTNTEAFF.

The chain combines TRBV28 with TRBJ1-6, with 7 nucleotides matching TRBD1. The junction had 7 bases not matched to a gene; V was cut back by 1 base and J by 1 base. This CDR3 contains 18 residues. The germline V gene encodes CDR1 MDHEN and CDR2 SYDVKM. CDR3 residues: CASSLSTGLGSYNSPLHF. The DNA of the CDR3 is TGTGCCAGCAGTTTATCGACAGGGTTGGGTTCCTATAATTCACCCCTCCACTTT.

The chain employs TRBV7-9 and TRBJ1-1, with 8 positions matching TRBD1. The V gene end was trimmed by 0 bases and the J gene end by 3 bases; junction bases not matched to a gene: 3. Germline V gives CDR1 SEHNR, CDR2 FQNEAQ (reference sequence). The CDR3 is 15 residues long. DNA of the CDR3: TGTGCCAGCAGCTTAGCCCCAGGGGGCTACACTGAAGCTTTCTTT. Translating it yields CASSLAPGGYTEAFF.

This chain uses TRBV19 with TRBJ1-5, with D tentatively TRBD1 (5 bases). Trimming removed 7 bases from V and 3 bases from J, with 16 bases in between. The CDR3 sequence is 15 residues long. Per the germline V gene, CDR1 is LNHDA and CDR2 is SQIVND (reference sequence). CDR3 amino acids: CASKVGQQLNQPQHF. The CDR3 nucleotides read TGTGCCAGTAAAGTCGGACAACAACTCAATCAGCCCCAGCATTTT.

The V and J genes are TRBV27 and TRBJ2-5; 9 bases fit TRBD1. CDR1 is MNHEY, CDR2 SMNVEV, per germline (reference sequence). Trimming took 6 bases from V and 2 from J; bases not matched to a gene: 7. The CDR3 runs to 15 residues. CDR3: CASRAQGAQQETQYF. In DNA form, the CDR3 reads TGTGCCAGCAGAGCACAGGGGGCGCAGCAAGAGACCCAGTACTTC.

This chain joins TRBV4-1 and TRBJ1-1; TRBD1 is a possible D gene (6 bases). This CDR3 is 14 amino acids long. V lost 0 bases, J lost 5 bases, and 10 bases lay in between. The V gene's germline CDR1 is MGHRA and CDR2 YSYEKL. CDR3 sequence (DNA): TGCGCCAGCAGCCAAGAATGGGGGCAGACTGAAGCTTTCTTT. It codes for CASSQEWGQTEAFF.

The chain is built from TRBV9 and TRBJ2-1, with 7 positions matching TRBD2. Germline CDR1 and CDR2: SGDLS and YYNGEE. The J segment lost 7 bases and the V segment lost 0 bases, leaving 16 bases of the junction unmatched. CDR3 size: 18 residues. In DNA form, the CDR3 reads TGTGCCAGCAGCGTAGCCCTAGCGGCCCTGCGACGGGAAAATGAGCAGTTCTTC. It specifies CASSVALAALRRENEQFF.

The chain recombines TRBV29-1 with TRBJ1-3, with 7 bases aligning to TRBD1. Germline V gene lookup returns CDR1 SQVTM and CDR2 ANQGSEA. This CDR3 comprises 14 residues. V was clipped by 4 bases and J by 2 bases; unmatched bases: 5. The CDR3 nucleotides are TGCAGCGTTGGACAGGGAAAGGCTGGAAACACCATATATTTT. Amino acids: CSVGQGKAGNTIYF.

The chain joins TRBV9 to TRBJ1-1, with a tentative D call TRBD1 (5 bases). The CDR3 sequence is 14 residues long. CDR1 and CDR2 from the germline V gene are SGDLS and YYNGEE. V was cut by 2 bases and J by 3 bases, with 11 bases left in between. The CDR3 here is CASSVNTGDTEAFF. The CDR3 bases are TGTGCCAGCAGCGTTAACACGGGGGACACTGAAGCTTTCTTT.

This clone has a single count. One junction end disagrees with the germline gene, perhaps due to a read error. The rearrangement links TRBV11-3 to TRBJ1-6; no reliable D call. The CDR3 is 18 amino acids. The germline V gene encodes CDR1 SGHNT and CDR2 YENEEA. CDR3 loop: CASSLGLLGGSYDSPLHF. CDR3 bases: TGTGCCAGCAGCTTAGGATTACTTGGTGGTTCCTATGATTCACCCCTCCACTTT.

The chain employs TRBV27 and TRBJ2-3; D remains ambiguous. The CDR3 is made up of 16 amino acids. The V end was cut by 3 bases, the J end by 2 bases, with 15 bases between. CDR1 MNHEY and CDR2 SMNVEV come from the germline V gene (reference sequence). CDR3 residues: CASSLNLRGYTDTQYF. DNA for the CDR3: TGTGCCAGCAGTTTGAATCTACGAGGATACACAGATACGCAGTATTTT.